Below are 2 T cell receptor beta chains sequenced from a single sample in a study of beta chain features in type 1 diabetes. cDNA synthesis used the whole RNA isolate, giving expressed TCRB sequences. Assay: immunoSEQ multiplex PCR; the TCRdb copy retains only in-frame clones and omits some. The sample shows 300,000 to 350,000 clones, 7.5% to 9% of them seen only once. The sample consisted of central memory CD4+ T cells from blood. The source of these receptors is a woman between 18 and 30 years old in good health.

The V gene is TRBV6-6, the J gene TRBJ2-3, with D maybe TRBD2 (6 bases). The CDR3 runs to 14 residues. The V gene's germline CDR1 is MNHNY and CDR2 SVGAGI (reference sequence). Between the trimmed V and J ends, which lost 6 bases and 6 bases, there was a span of 16 bases. The CDR3 reads CASRRGGGLDTQYF. As DNA, the CDR3 is TGTGCCAGCAGACGAGGTGGGGGGTTGGATACGCAGTATTTT.

The chain links TRBV19 to TRBJ2-1, with 8 nucleotides matching TRBD2. The CDR3 consists of 13 residues. CDR1 and CDR2 (germline): LNHDA, SQIVND (reference sequence). V trimming: 5 bases; J trimming: 14 bases; junction bases outside the gene matches: 11. The CDR3, as DNA: TGTGCCAGTAGTCGTTCGGGAGGGCCTCTGGAGTTCTTC. Its translation is CASSRSGGPLEFF.